A single sample is the source of the 15 T cell receptor beta chains below, sequenced in a study of technical replicates of blood from a few donors. Clones were sequenced by immunoSEQ multiplex PCR, and TCRdb holds only the in-frame ones, with some missing. In the table there are fewer than 10,000 clones, 90% to 95% of which are singletons. Sequencing input: PBMCs. These receptors all stem from a human donor in good health.

The genes are TRBV27 and TRBJ1-2; D unresolved. V was shortened by 4 bases and J by 6 bases, with 6 bases between the two germline ends. There are 11 residues in the CDR3. Looked up from germline, CDR1 is MNHEY and CDR2 is SMNVEV (reference sequence). The CDR3 DNA is TGTGCCAGCAGTTCACAAAATGGCTACACCTTC. This gives the protein CASSSQNGYTF.

This chain connects TRBV2 to TRBJ1-1, with 7 bases that match TRBD1. The ends lost 6 bases at V and 0 bases at J; junction bases unmatched: 4. The germline CDR1 and CDR2 sequences are SNHLY and FYNNEI. The CDR3 runs 14 residues. The CDR3 is CASRLGQLNTEAFF. The CDR3 DNA sequence: TGTGCCAGCAGACTGGGACAGCTGAACACTGAAGCTTTCTTT. Variable domain in full (rest from reference TRBV2 and TRBJ1-1): EPEVTQTPSHQVTQMGQEVILRCVPISNHLYFYWYRQILGQKVEFLVSFYNNEISEKSEIFDDQFSVERPDGSNFTLKIRSTKLEDSAMYFCASRLGQLNTEAFFGQGTRLTVV.

The chain links TRBV30 to TRBJ1-2; perhaps TRBD1 as D (6 bases). V was trimmed by 4 bases and J by 1 base, leaving 19 bases between them. The germline V gene encodes CDR1 GTSNPN and CDR2 SVGIG (reference sequence). This CDR3 has 16 residues. The CDR3 region is CAWTGQSSIFNYGYTF. The CDR3 DNA follows: TGTGCCTGGACGGGACAATCCTCAATTTTTAACTATGGCTACACCTTC. Full variable domain (missing parts from reference TRBV30 and TRBJ1-2): SQTIHQWPATLVQPVGSPLSLECTVEGTSNPNLYWYRQAAGRGLQLLFYSVGIGQISSEVPQNLSASRPQDRQFILSSKKLLLSDSGFYLCAWTGQSSIFNYGYTFGSGTRLTVV.

The chain couples TRBV7-8 to TRBJ1-5; D perhaps matches TRBD1 (6 bases). CDR3 length: 16 amino acids. V was cut by 1 base and J by 4 bases, with 14 bases left in between. Per the germline V gene, CDR1 is SGHVS and CDR2 is FQNEAQ. The CDR3 is CASSLVGGARNQPQHF. CDR3 DNA sequence: TGTGCCAGCAGCTTAGTTGGGGGGGCAAGAAATCAGCCCCAGCATTTT.

This clone was observed once. The chain uses TRBV30 and TRBJ1-2, with a tentative D call TRBD1 (6 bases). Germline-derived CDR1 and CDR2 are GTSNPN and SVGIG (reference sequence). The CDR3 has 13 amino acids. Trimming stripped 4 bases from V and 4 bases from J, with 13 bases between. The CDR3 sequence: CAWTRSGVYGYTF. Here the CDR3 DNA reads TGTGCCTGGACCAGATCAGGGGTCTATGGCTACACCTTC.

The chain couples TRBV9 to TRBJ2-5; 13 nucleotides match TRBD2. J was trimmed by 5 bases and V by 4 bases; bases with no gene match: 14. Germline V gene data show CDR1 as SGDLS and CDR2 as YYNGEE. The CDR3 runs to 18 residues. CDR3 sequence: CASSSGLAGVFGMETQYF. The CDR3 coding sequence is TGTGCCAGCAGCTCCGGACTAGCGGGAGTTTTTGGGATGGAGACCCAGTACTTC.

The rearrangement joins TRBV7-9 to TRBJ2-1; D possibly corresponds to TRBD2 (6 bases). CDR3 length: 12 residues. Looked up from germline, CDR1 is SEHNR and CDR2 is FQNEAQ (reference sequence). V was trimmed by 1 base and J by 15 bases, leaving 13 bases between them. The CDR3 bases are TGTGCCAGCAGCTTAGGGGAGTGGGACTGGTTCTTC. Translation: CASSLGEWDWFF.

The chain employs TRBV2 and TRBJ1-2; D may be TRBD1 (6 bases). The CDR3 length is 15 residues. Germline assignment: CDR1 SNHLY and CDR2 FYNNEI. Trimming removed 6 bases from V and 2 bases from J, with 16 bases in between. This chain's CDR3 is CASSLGRGRNYGYTF. CDR3 sequence (DNA): TGTGCCAGCAGCCTGGGGAGGGGGAGAAACTATGGCTACACCTTC. Together with reference TRBV2 and TRBJ1-2, the CDR3 gives the full variable domain: EPEVTQTPSHQVTQMGQEVILRCVPISNHLYFYWYRQILGQKVEFLVSFYNNEISEKSEIFDDQFSVERPDGSNFTLKIRSTKLEDSAMYFCASSLGRGRNYGYTFGSGTRLTVV.

This clone was picked up one time. This sequence joins TRBV4-1 and TRBJ1-4, with D uncertain. The CDR3 totals 13 residues. Germline V CDR1 and CDR2: MGHRA, YSYEKL. V shed 0 bases and J shed 7 bases, with 6 bases lying between them. The CDR3 protein is CASSQDWSEKLFF. In DNA form, the CDR3 reads TGCGCCAGCAGCCAAGATTGGAGTGAAAAACTGTTTTTT.

The gene calls are TRBV5-6 and TRBJ2-6, with D possibly being TRBD2 (5 bases). Trimming removed 1 base at V and 0 bases at J, with 11 bases between. The CDR3 contains 17 residues. Germline lookup yields CDR1 SGHDT and CDR2 YYEEEE. The CDR3 here is CASSLFAGPSGANVLTF. Written as DNA, the CDR3 is TGTGCCAGCAGCTTGTTTGCGGGCCCCTCTGGGGCCAACGTCCTGACTTTC.

This clone came up a few times. The V and J genes are TRBV2 and TRBJ1-5; maybe TRBD1 (6 bases). V lost 5 bases and J 5 bases, leaving 7 bases between the germline ends. Per germline, CDR1 SNHLY and CDR2 FYNNEI. This CDR3 is 12 amino acids long. The CDR3 protein is CASSWTDQPQHF. CDR3 DNA sequence: TGTGCCAGCAGTTGGACAGATCAGCCCCAGCATTTT.

The chain joins TRBV27 to TRBJ2-3, with TRBD2 identical over 14 bases. V shed 6 bases, J shed 6 bases, and the junction held 8 bases outside the gene matches. Germline CDR1 is MNHEY and CDR2 is SMNVEV (reference sequence). The CDR3 is 16 amino acids. In DNA form, the CDR3 reads TGTGCCAGCAGCTACTGGACTAGCGGGGGGACGGATACGCAGTATTTT. It specifies CASSYWTSGGTDTQYF.

The V and J genes are TRBV7-6 and TRBJ2-5, with 9 bases fitting TRBD2. V trimming: 4 bases; J trimming: 6 bases; junction bases outside the gene matches: 6. Germline CDR1 is SGHVS and CDR2 is FNYEAQ. The CDR3 extends over 14 amino acids. CDR3: CASSYAGGPQTQYF. The CDR3 DNA sequence: TGTGCCAGCAGCTATGCGGGAGGGCCACAGACCCAGTACTTC. Full variable domain (missing parts from reference TRBV7-6 and TRBJ2-5): GAGVSQSPRYKVTKRGQDVALRCDPISGHVSLYWYRQALGQGPEFLTYFNYEAQQDKSGLPNDRFSAERPEGSISTLTIQRTEQRDSAMYRCASSYAGGPQTQYFGPGTRLLVL.

The chain is built from TRBV6-5 and TRBJ1-1, with D perhaps TRBD1 (6 bases). V lost 10 bases to trimming and J lost 1 base, with 10 bases between them. CDR3 length: 12 amino acids. CDR1 MNHEY and CDR2 SVGAGI come from the germline V gene. The CDR3 DNA follows: TGTGCCACCCAAGGGGGGAACACTGAAGCTTTCTTT. Encoded protein: CATQGGNTEAFF.

This clone occurred once. V gene TRBV27 combines with J gene TRBJ2-7; 8 bases agree with TRBD1. Germline CDR1 reads MNHEY; CDR2 reads SMNVEV (reference sequence). The CDR3 runs 14 residues. V lost 3 bases and J lost 3; bases outside the gene matches: 4. As DNA, the CDR3 is TGTGCCAGCAGTTTGGCCGGGACAGGCTACGAGCAGTACTTC. This translates into CASSLAGTGYEQYF.